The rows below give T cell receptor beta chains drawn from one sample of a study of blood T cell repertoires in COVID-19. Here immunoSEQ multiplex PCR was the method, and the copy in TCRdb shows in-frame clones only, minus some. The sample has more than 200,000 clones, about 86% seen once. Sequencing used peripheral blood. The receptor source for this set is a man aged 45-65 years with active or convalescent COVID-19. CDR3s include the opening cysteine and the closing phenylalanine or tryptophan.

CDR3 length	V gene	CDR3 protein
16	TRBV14	CASSSRSGGLYNEQFF
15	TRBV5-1	CASSLDRVNTDTQYF
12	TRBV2	CASRETDYEQYF
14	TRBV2	CASSLGQGKDGYTF
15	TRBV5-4	CASSLEDRGGNTIYF
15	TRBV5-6	CASSNLAGGTDTQYF
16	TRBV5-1	CASSPDRDPANYGYTF
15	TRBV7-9	CASSLGQGRYTEAFF
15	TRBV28	CASSPFGAGANVLTF
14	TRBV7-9	CASSPRTVSNTIYF
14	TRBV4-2	CASSATGMNTEAFF
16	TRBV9	CASNGEMGISYNEQFF
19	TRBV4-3	CASSQGPGLAGGPSYEQYF
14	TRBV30	CAWSVLQGTGELFF
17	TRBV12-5	CASGLATGTVRSYEQYF
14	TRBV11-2	CASSWSGGGAEAFF
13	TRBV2	CASIIFRTDTQYF
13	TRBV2	CASRQEHNQPQHF
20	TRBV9	CASSVHLRDRYQYLGNTIYF
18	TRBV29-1	CSVPLQSVLAGLYGGYTF
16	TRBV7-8	CASSLARDRVQETQYF